This TCR beta chain derives from a study of shared clonotypes between healthy human individuals. Study summary: Donor composition was a couple of women and three men, aged 18 to 49.

Trimming removed 4 bases at V and 0 bases at J, with 8 bases between. The CDR3 consists of 14 residues. The germline V gene encodes CDR1 ENHRY and CDR2 SYGVKD. Around 32,000 T cell genomes (around 300 ng DNA) went into each PBMC replicate. As processed by the authors: ImmunoSEQ yielded junction-only sequences lacking quality scores, so filtering differed. TCRdb keeps only in-frame clones here, not all; method: immunoSEQ multiplex PCR. That table furnishes V, J and clone size, whereas the DNA furnished D and trimming. Seen here are roughly 500,000 clones, more than 65% observed once, and the top ten hold 9.5% to 15%.

The sample comprised PBMCs. This chain uses TRBV10-3 with TRBJ2-3; the D call may be TRBD1 or TRBD2 (6 bases each). The clonotype originates from a woman between 35 and 50 years old in good health. Some clones in this sample may be carry-over from other donors' samples. CDR3 amino acids: CAISAGASTDTQYF. The DNA for the CDR3 is TGTGCCATCAGTGCGGGGGCTAGCACAGATACGCAGTATTTT.